This T cell receptor beta chain was captured by sequencing in a study of T-cell reconstitution after alpha-beta-depleted transplantation in children. Whole-study findings and limits: The authors attributed T-cell counts and diversity one year after transplant mostly to newly produced T cells.

This clonotype was seen only a few times. Antigen unknown. Unique molecular identifiers tagged the TCRbeta library. TCRdb redid the calling of the PCR reads with MiXCR, one entry per CDR3 protein. This sample has about 830,000 distinct CDR3 sequences, with 15% to 20% found just once. Germline CDR1 SGDLS, CDR2 YYNGEE. V gave up 0 bases and J gave up 3 bases, with 11 bases separating them. The CDR3 is made up of 15 amino acids. The source material was PBMCs, mostly from graft donor cells, sampled 360 days after TCRalphabeta/CD19-depleted stem cell transplant. The sequence was collected from a male patient younger than 18 who had a stem cell transplant for acute lymphoblastic leukemia, so the T cells may come from the graft donor. The V and J genes are TRBV9 and TRBJ2-3, with unresolved D. CDR3 in amino acids: CASSVATVTTDTQYF. The DNA for the CDR3 is TGTGCCAGCAGCGTAGCTACGGTAACTACAGATACGCAGTATTTT.